One T cell receptor beta chain is described in this entry. Its antigen specificity is not known. The sample holds no much larger clone one base away, and base qualities are not on file. The data originate from a study of blood T cell repertoires in COVID-19 (TCRdb year 2020). Concerning the study at large: Collaborator samples came from the United States, Italy and Spain and covered acute and convalescent phases of COVID-19. Nearly every sample came with metadata listing a de-identified subject ID, COVID-19 status, age in years and sex. The repertoires were released in a freely available public database intended as a resource for research on the immune response to SARS-CoV-2. The samples were drawn from two sources: the first 160 participants of the ongoing ImmuneRACE study, and some 1,300 subjects contributed by 6 global collaborators. Subjects who had been exposed to COVID-19, were actively infected with it, or had recovered from it provided the deeply sampled blood TCRbeta repertoires that made up the dataset. Where available, HLA class I and class II types were taken from metadata supplied by the sample provider and were not determined by assay-based typing. The material from the prospective study consisted of cDNA or gDNA derived from T cells, B-cell-depleted T cells, or PBMCs.

V and J are trimmed by 2 bases and 0 bases, and the gene matches miss 3 bases of the junction. CDR1 and CDR2 were assigned from the germline V gene as SGDLS and YYNGEE. Taken from cysteine to phenylalanine, the CDR3 has 15 residues. The sequence is cut down to CDR3 DNA, 45 bases in frame from base 1. The collaborating institutions used their own protocols to collect whole blood in K2EDTA tubes. For TCRbeta analysis, collaborators shipped samples as frozen whole blood, isolated PBMCs, or DNA extracted from either of those sample types. TCRbeta CDR3 regions were amplified from genomic DNA using the immunoSEQ Assay, a bias-controlled multiplex PCR. The study's own analysis went as follows. Within the assay, amplification of reference gene primers was used to estimate how many nucleated cells each sample contained. To quantify the absolute abundance of each unique TCRbeta CDR3 rearrangement, sequence reads were collapsed and filtered. For each sample, productive Simpson clonality was calculated by taking the square root of Simpson's diversity index across productive rearrangements. Imported from immuneACCESS, the table was reduced by TCRdb to in-frame sequences with V and J called. These copies leave out some clones; in studies compared against another copy, an unresolved V gene accounts for under half, and the cause of the remainder is not known. V and J calls and clone size are as listed in that table; D and trimming were resolved from the DNA. The sample yields some 210,000 clones; around 82% were counted once. More than 10% of the sample is taken by the ten largest.

The investigation overall reported the following: How much clinical and demographic metadata was included differed by source and by participant, and the metadata was provided uncurated.

Sequencing was performed on peripheral blood. Recombination connected TRBV9 to TRBJ2-7, with 9 middle bases fitting TRBD1. This receptor was identified in a woman between 35 and 50 years old with acute or convalescent COVID-19. The CDR3 sequence is CASSVGTGFSYEQYF. The sequenced DNA: TGTGCCAGCAGCGTTGGGACAGGGTTCTCCTACGAGCAGTACTTC.